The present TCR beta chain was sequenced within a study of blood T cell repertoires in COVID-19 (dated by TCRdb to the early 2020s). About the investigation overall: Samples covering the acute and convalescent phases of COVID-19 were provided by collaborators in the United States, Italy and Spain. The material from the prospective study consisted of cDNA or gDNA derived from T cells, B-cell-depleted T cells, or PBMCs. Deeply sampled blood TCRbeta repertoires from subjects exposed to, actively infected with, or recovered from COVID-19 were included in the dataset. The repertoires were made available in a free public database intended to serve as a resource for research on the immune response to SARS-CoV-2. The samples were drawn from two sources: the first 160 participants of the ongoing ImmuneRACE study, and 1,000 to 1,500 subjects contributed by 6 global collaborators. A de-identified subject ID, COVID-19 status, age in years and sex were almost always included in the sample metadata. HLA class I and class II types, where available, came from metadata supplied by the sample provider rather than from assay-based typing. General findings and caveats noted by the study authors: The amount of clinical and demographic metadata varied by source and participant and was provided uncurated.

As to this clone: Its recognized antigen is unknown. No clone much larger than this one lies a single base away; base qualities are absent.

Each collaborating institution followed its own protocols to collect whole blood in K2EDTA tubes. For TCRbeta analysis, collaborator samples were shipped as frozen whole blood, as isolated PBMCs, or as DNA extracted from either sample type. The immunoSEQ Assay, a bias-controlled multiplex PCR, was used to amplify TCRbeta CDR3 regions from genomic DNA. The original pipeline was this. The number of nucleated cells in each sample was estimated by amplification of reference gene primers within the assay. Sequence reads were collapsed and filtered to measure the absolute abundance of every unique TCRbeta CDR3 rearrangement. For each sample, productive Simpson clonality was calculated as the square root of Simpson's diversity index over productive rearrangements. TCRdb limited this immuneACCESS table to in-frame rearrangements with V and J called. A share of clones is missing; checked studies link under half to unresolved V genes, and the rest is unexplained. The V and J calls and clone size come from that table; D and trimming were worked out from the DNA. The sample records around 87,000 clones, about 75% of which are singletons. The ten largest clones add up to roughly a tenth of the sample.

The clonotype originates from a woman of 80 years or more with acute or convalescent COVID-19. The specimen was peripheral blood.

CDR3 loop: CASSFLVQETQYF. The nucleotide sequence reads TGTGCCAGCAGCTTCCTCGTCCAAGAGACCCAGTACTTC. This chain joins TRBV7-2 to TRBJ2-5, with the D gene not clear enough to name. The CDR3 has 13 amino acids, counting the end cysteine and phenylalanine. Just the 39-base CDR3 DNA is kept, in frame starting at base 1. V loses 3 bases of germline sequence and J loses 1 base, and the interval between the two ends is 6 bases. CDR1 SGHTA and CDR2 FQGNSA are derived from the germline V gene.